Sequencing of this T cell receptor (beta chain) was carried out in a study of cytomegalovirus exposure and HLA in healthy donors. Study-level background: Earlier findings included roughly 120 million unique TCR beta sequences obtained from 170 million or so T cells.

Findings and limits, study-wide: Accurate predictions that matched the HLA-A and HLA-B alleles of most subjects were reportedly made from TCR beta sequences. Earlier findings revealed that most TCR beta V segments proved productive either about 87% or about 30% of the time. DRB1 had the most TCR associations and HLA-C the fewest, a later analysis found, with rates varying by HLA locus.

Remarks on this clone: Its antigen is unidentified.

A multiplex PCR was run with 60 Vbeta primers and 13 Jbeta primers. Sequencing was performed with immunoSEQ multiplex PCR; in TCRdb, only in-frame clones are kept and a portion is missing. This sample carries 150,000 to 200,000 clones, about 84% of them seen once, and the ten largest clones take less than 15%. The CDR3 covers 14 residues. In germline, CDR1 is MGHDK, CDR2 SYGVNS. Trimming shortened V by 3 bases and J by 5 bases, and 10 bases separated the two germline ends. The V and J genes are TRBV25-1 and TRBJ1-4; D remains ambiguous. This TCR came from a woman aged 25 to 39 in good health and CMV-seropositive. Material for sequencing was PBMCs. As DNA, the CDR3 is TGTGCCAGCAGTGATGAGGGTTGGAATGAAAAACTGTTTTTT. Protein sequence: CASSDEGWNEKLFF.